This T cell receptor beta chain was sequenced for a study of blood T cell repertoires in COVID-19. Study at large: The samples span acute and convalescent COVID-19 from the United States, Italy and Spain.

Sequencing was performed with immunoSEQ multiplex PCR; in TCRdb, only in-frame clones are kept and a portion is missing. Here the sample spans about 340,000 clones, over 70% being singletons. Germline V CDR1 and CDR2: SGHRS, YFSETQ. V shed 4 bases and J shed 4 bases, with 9 bases lying between them. This CDR3 region has 13 residues. The gene calls are TRBV5-1 and TRBJ2-1; TRBD1 is a possible D gene (6 bases). The sample consisted of peripheral blood. The receptor was derived from a man aged 25 to 40 with active or convalescent COVID-19. The CDR3 spells CASSPGQYNEQFF. CDR3 nucleotides: TGCGCCAGCAGCCCCGGACAGTACAATGAGCAGTTCTTC.